The 9 T cell receptor beta chains listed next were all sequenced from one sample in a study of HIV-infected patients and healthy controls. The repertoire came from unfractionated whole blood and reflected all unsorted peripheral T cells. Alpha and beta constant-region primers primed reverse transcription of around 500 ng RNA. Separate chain-specific third strand synthesis with multiplexing indices produced the alpha and beta libraries. One entry per CDR3 protein, called by TCRdb with MiXCR from the 5' RACE reads. The sample includes approximately 7,600 distinct CDR3 sequences, 9% to 10% seen only once; the top ten take 22%. Sequences were derived from blood, sampled before antiretroviral therapy. These TCRs come from an adult with HIV infection.

There are many counts of this clonotype. V usage is TRBV19 and J usage is TRBJ1-5; 7 bases are a match to TRBD1. Trimming took 3 bases from V and 6 from J; bases not matched to a gene: 11. The CDR3 spans 16 residues. The germline CDR1 and CDR2 sequences are LNHDA and SQIVND (reference sequence). CDR3 in DNA: TGTGCCAGTAGTATTAAATTGGCAGGGGGGGTTCAGCCCCAGCATTTT. Translation: CASSIKLAGGVQPQHF.

This clonotype was seen ten or more times. The CDR3 here is CANREAGDHEQYF. CDR3 bases: TGTGCCAACCGGGAGGCGGGAGACCACGAGCAGTACTTC. The rearrangement uses TRBV10-3 and TRBJ2-7; 7 nucleotides align to TRBD2. V dropped 10 bases and J dropped 5; count of bases not matched to a gene: 11. Germline lookup yields CDR1 ENHRY and CDR2 SYGVKD. The CDR3 extends over 13 amino acids.

This clonotype was recorded many times. The gene calls are TRBV5-5 and TRBJ2-1; D possibly corresponds to TRBD1 (5 bases). Germline CDR1 reads SGHKS; CDR2 reads YYEKEE (reference sequence). V was trimmed by 4 bases and J by 6 bases, leaving 17 bases between them. This CDR3 is built from 15 residues. CDR3 nucleotides: TGTGCCAGCAGCCCCCTCGCAGGGTTTCTCAATGAGCAGTTCTTC. Its translation is CASSPLAGFLNEQFF.

The genes are TRBV7-8 and TRBJ2-1; either TRBD1 or TRBD2 may fit D (5 bases each). V gave up 3 bases and J gave up 4 bases, with 16 bases separating them. This CDR3 comprises 16 residues. Germline V gene data show CDR1 as SGHVS and CDR2 as FQNEAQ. The CDR3 sequence is CASSFVVGGFYNEQFF. In nucleotides, the CDR3 is TGTGCCAGCAGCTTCGTGGTTGGGGGATTTTACAATGAGCAGTTCTTC.

This clonotype appeared many times. This chain joins TRBV10-3 and TRBJ1-1, with D possibly TRBD1 on 5 matching bases. The CDR3 length is 13 residues. With 6 bases removed from V and 1 base from J, the gap between germline ends came to 9 bases. The V gene's germline CDR1 is ENHRY and CDR2 SYGVKD. CDR3 region: CAISPGANTEAFF. In DNA, the CDR3 is TGTGCCATCAGCCCCGGGGCGAACACTGAAGCTTTCTTT.

This clonotype was observed a few times. V gene TRBV20-1 combines with J gene TRBJ1-1, with 11 bases matching TRBD1. Germline V lookup: CDR1 DFQATT, CDR2 SNEGSKA (reference sequence). This CDR3 has 13 amino acids. The CDR3 sequence is CRADRGQNTEAFF. In DNA form, the CDR3 reads TGCAGGGCGGACAGGGGGCAGAACACTGAAGCTTTCTTT.

This chain links TRBV19 with TRBJ1-4, with D uncertain. V was cut by 4 bases and J by 3 bases, with 12 bases left in between. Germline-derived CDR1 and CDR2 are LNHDA and SQIVND (reference sequence). The CDR3 covers 15 residues. In nucleotides, the CDR3 is TGTGCCAGTAGTACCCGGACGGACCCTAATGAAAAACTGTTTTTT. It codes for CASSTRTDPNEKLFF.

In its sample, this clonotype was seen many times. The chain uses TRBV3-1 and TRBJ2-5; D perhaps matches TRBD1 (6 bases). Germline V CDR1 and CDR2: LGHDT, YNNKEL (reference sequence). The V end was cut by 4 bases, the J end by 5 bases, with 17 bases between. The CDR3 loop spans 15 amino acids. The CDR3 DNA reads TGTGCCAGCAGCCTCTCAACAGGGAATTCTGAGACCCAGTACTTC. This gives the protein CASSLSTGNSETQYF.

This clonotype has more than one count but fewer than ten. The CDR3 sequence is CASSHLAGGFRNEQFF. Written as DNA, the CDR3 is TGTGCCAGCAGTCACTTAGCGGGAGGCTTTAGGAATGAGCAGTTCTTC. This sequence joins TRBV6-5 and TRBJ2-1, with 10 positions matching TRBD2. This CDR3 spans 16 amino acids. Per germline, CDR1 MNHEY and CDR2 SVGAGI. With V trimmed by 5 bases and J by 7 bases, 11 bases remained unmatched.